A selection of T cell receptor beta chains follows, all from one sample in a study of T-cell memory formation after mild COVID-19. TCRdb recomputed calls from the 5' RACE reads with MiXCR, one row per CDR3 protein. This sample yields approximately 250,000 distinct CDR3 sequences, of which approximately 15% are seen a single time; 2% to 2.5% belongs to the top ten. The material sequenced was PBMCs or a T cell subset sorted from them (not recorded which). These receptors came from an adult woman who had mild COVID-19 (a few samples of this study predate the infection). Cell type and time point are not known. Both conserved end residues are part of each CDR3. The D gene is left open where the match is weak. A clone size is listed for some rows: how often the clone was seen (once, few, many), or a class if it is expanded.

v_call: TRBV20-1; clone_size: few; j_call: TRBJ2-5; d_call: .; cdr3_aa: CSARRTGTETQYF; cdr3_nt: TGCAGTGCTAGGAGAACAGGGACGGAGACCCAGTACTTC
v_call: TRBV12-3/TRBV12-4; clone_size: .; j_call: TRBJ1-5; d_call: TRBD1; cdr3_aa: CASSPGQGDNQPQHF; cdr3_nt: TGTGCCAGCAGCCCAGGACAGGGGGACAATCAGCCCCAGCATTTT
v_call: TRBV5-5; clone_size: .; j_call: TRBJ1-5; d_call: TRBD1; cdr3_aa: CASSLGTGGWDNQPQHF; cdr3_nt: TGTGCCAGCAGCTTGGGGACAGGGGGCTGGGACAATCAGCCCCAGCATTTT
v_call: TRBV6-2/TRBV6-3; clone_size: .; j_call: TRBJ1-2; d_call: .; cdr3_aa: CATYLTGTTYGYTF; cdr3_nt: TGTGCCACCTATTTAACCGGGACAACCTATGGCTACACCTTC
v_call: TRBV2; clone_size: few; j_call: TRBJ2-1; d_call: TRBD2; cdr3_aa: CASSGEGPINEQFF; cdr3_nt: TGTGCCAGCAGTGGGGAGGGGCCAATTAATGAGCAGTTCTTC
v_call: TRBV25-1; clone_size: .; j_call: TRBJ1-1; d_call: .; cdr3_aa: CASSEGTQNTEAFF; cdr3_nt: TGTGCCAGCAGTGAAGGGACACAGAACACTGAAGCTTTCTTT
v_call: TRBV20-1; clone_size: .; j_call: TRBJ2-1; d_call: .; cdr3_aa: CSARAPSGANEQFF; cdr3_nt: TGCAGTGCTAGAGCCCCCTCGGGGGCAAATGAGCAGTTCTTC
v_call: TRBV18; clone_size: few; j_call: TRBJ2-3; d_call: .; cdr3_aa: CASIPGRSTDTQYF; cdr3_nt: TGTGCCAGCATACCAGGGAGGTCCACAGATACGCAGTATTTT
v_call: TRBV7-8; clone_size: few; j_call: TRBJ2-7; d_call: TRBD2; cdr3_aa: CASSPLAQTYEQYF; cdr3_nt: TGTGCCAGCAGCCCACTAGCGCAGACCTACGAGCAGTACTTC
v_call: TRBV6-5; clone_size: many; j_call: TRBJ2-7; d_call: TRBD2; cdr3_aa: CASSRLAGDGEQYF; cdr3_nt: TGTGCCAGCAGTAGACTAGCGGGAGACGGCGAGCAGTACTTC
v_call: TRBV12-3/TRBV12-4; clone_size: .; j_call: TRBJ2-7; d_call: TRBD1; cdr3_aa: CASSVLGQGAYEQYF; cdr3_nt: TGTGCCAGCAGTGTCCTGGGACAGGGGGCCTACGAGCAGTACTTC
v_call: TRBV10-3; clone_size: .; j_call: TRBJ2-7; d_call: TRBD1; cdr3_aa: CAISPQGAPLFEQYF; cdr3_nt: TGTGCCATCAGTCCACAGGGGGCCCCTTTGTTTGAGCAGTACTTC
v_call: TRBV7-9; clone_size: .; j_call: TRBJ1-2; d_call: .; cdr3_aa: CASSGGDYGYTF; cdr3_nt: TGTGCCAGCAGCGGGGGGGACTATGGCTACACCTTC
v_call: TRBV7-3; clone_size: few; j_call: TRBJ1-1; d_call: TRBD1; cdr3_aa: CASSLPRQGAGTEAFF; cdr3_nt: TGTGCCAGCAGCTTGCCCCGACAGGGAGCGGGGACTGAAGCTTTCTTT
v_call: TRBV6-2/TRBV6-3; clone_size: .; j_call: TRBJ2-1; d_call: .; cdr3_aa: CASETFRTLSYNEQFF; cdr3_nt: TGTGCCAGCGAGACCTTCCGAACCCTCTCCTACAATGAGCAGTTCTTC
v_call: TRBV4-3; clone_size: many; j_call: TRBJ2-1; d_call: .; cdr3_aa: CASSQVGPGYEQFF; cdr3_nt: TGCGCCAGCAGCCAAGTAGGACCGGGCTATGAGCAGTTCTTC
v_call: TRBV24-1; clone_size: .; j_call: TRBJ1-2; d_call: .; cdr3_aa: CATSDSGVGYTF; cdr3_nt: TGTGCCACCAGTGATTCAGGGGTTGGCTACACCTTC
v_call: TRBV2; clone_size: few; j_call: TRBJ1-2; d_call: .; cdr3_aa: CASSETTIYGYTF; cdr3_nt: TGTGCCAGCAGTGAGACTACAATCTATGGCTACACCTTC
v_call: TRBV6-5; clone_size: many; j_call: TRBJ2-7; d_call: .; cdr3_aa: CASSYFSGTISYEQYF; cdr3_nt: TGTGCCAGCAGTTACTTTTCAGGGACGATCTCCTACGAGCAGTACTTC
v_call: TRBV3-1; clone_size: few; j_call: TRBJ1-5; d_call: TRBD1; cdr3_aa: CASSQLTGLGQPQHF; cdr3_nt: TGTGCCAGCAGCCAATTGACAGGGCTCGGTCAGCCCCAGCATTTT
v_call: TRBV30; clone_size: few; j_call: TRBJ1-2; d_call: .; cdr3_aa: CACSPNMISYGYTF; cdr3_nt: TGTGCCTGTTCGCCAAACATGATATCCTATGGCTACACCTTC
v_call: TRBV5-6; clone_size: once; j_call: TRBJ2-7; d_call: .; cdr3_aa: CASSSEPRWEYF; cdr3_nt: TGTGCCAGCAGCTCTGAACCTCGGTGGGAGTACTTC
v_call: TRBV4-2; clone_size: .; j_call: TRBJ2-7; d_call: .; cdr3_aa: CASSQDVQGYPYEQYF; cdr3_nt: TGTGCCAGCAGCCAAGATGTGCAGGGTTACCCCTACGAGCAGTACTTC
v_call: TRBV10-3; clone_size: few; j_call: TRBJ2-3; d_call: .; cdr3_aa: CAISEGNRERDTQYF; cdr3_nt: TGTGCCATCAGTGAGGGAAACAGGGAACGAGATACGCAGTATTTT
v_call: TRBV12-3/TRBV12-4; clone_size: .; j_call: TRBJ2-6; d_call: .; cdr3_aa: CASSKRPVLTF; cdr3_nt: TGTGCCAGCAGTAAGAGGCCCGTCCTGACTTTC
v_call: TRBV9; clone_size: many; j_call: TRBJ2-3; d_call: TRBD1; cdr3_aa: CASSASQGVTDTQYF; cdr3_nt: TGTGCCAGCAGCGCCTCACAGGGGGTCACAGATACGCAGTATTTT
v_call: TRBV18; clone_size: .; j_call: TRBJ1-1; d_call: .; cdr3_aa: CASSQTEGNEAFF; cdr3_nt: TGTGCCAGCTCACAGACGGAGGGGAATGAAGCTTTCTTT
v_call: TRBV2; clone_size: once; j_call: TRBJ1-5; d_call: .; cdr3_aa: CASTRDLAGQPQHF; cdr3_nt: TGTGCCAGCACCCGGGACCTCGCCGGTCAGCCCCAGCATTTT
v_call: TRBV27; clone_size: .; j_call: TRBJ2-5; d_call: .; cdr3_aa: CASSLIPGSQETQYF; cdr3_nt: TGTGCCAGCAGTTTAATCCCGGGGTCCCAAGAGACCCAGTACTTC
v_call: TRBV7-9; clone_size: once; j_call: TRBJ2-2; d_call: .; cdr3_aa: CASTSDVGELFF; cdr3_nt: TGTGCCAGCACCTCGGACGTCGGGGAGCTGTTTTTT
v_call: TRBV11-2; clone_size: .; j_call: TRBJ1-4; d_call: .; cdr3_aa: CASSGLIGVGEKLFF; cdr3_nt: TGTGCCAGCAGCGGGCTGATAGGGGTTGGTGAAAAACTGTTTTTT
v_call: TRBV5-1; clone_size: many; j_call: TRBJ2-3; d_call: .; cdr3_aa: CASSPDRTDTQYF; cdr3_nt: TGTGCCAGCAGTCCGGATCGCACAGATACGCAGTATTTT
v_call: TRBV5-1; clone_size: .; j_call: TRBJ1-5; d_call: TRBD1; cdr3_aa: CASSLGDRGNQPQHF; cdr3_nt: TGCGCCAGCAGCTTGGGGGACAGGGGGAATCAGCCCCAGCATTTT
v_call: TRBV12-3/TRBV12-4; clone_size: few; j_call: TRBJ1-1; d_call: TRBD1; cdr3_aa: CASSFSGQGTEAFF; cdr3_nt: TGTGCCAGCAGTTTTTCCGGACAGGGCACTGAAGCTTTCTTT
v_call: TRBV12-3/TRBV12-4; clone_size: .; j_call: TRBJ2-1; d_call: TRBD2; cdr3_aa: CASRLAGGPYNEQFF; cdr3_nt: TGTGCCAGCAGACTAGCGGGAGGGCCCTACAATGAGCAGTTCTTC
v_call: TRBV29-1; clone_size: .; j_call: TRBJ1-5; d_call: .; cdr3_aa: CSVRRGHNQPQHF; cdr3_nt: TGCAGCGTTCGCAGGGGACACAATCAGCCCCAGCATTTT
v_call: TRBV27; clone_size: few; j_call: TRBJ2-2; d_call: TRBD1; cdr3_aa: CASSMGQGNTGELFF; cdr3_nt: TGTGCCAGCAGTATGGGACAGGGGAACACCGGGGAGCTGTTTTTT
v_call: TRBV7-2; clone_size: few; j_call: TRBJ2-2; d_call: .; cdr3_aa: CASRPTSELNTGELFF; cdr3_nt: TGTGCCAGCAGGCCAACCAGCGAGCTGAACACCGGGGAGCTGTTTTTT
v_call: TRBV4-2; clone_size: .; j_call: TRBJ1-5; d_call: .; cdr3_aa: CASSQGTVSNQPQHF; cdr3_nt: TGTGCCAGCAGCCAAGGGACTGTGAGCAATCAGCCCCAGCATTTT
v_call: TRBV5-1; clone_size: many; j_call: TRBJ2-6; d_call: TRBD1; cdr3_aa: CASSPHAGTGDNVLTF; cdr3_nt: TGCGCCAGCAGCCCGCATGCCGGGACAGGGGACAACGTCCTGACTTTC
v_call: TRBV11-3; clone_size: .; j_call: TRBJ2-7; d_call: TRBD1; cdr3_aa: CASSPLRDREVSYEQYF; cdr3_nt: TGTGCCAGCAGCCCGCTCCGGGACAGGGAGGTCTCCTACGAGCAGTACTTC
v_call: TRBV14; clone_size: .; j_call: TRBJ1-2; d_call: .; cdr3_aa: CASSQDNDNYGYTF; cdr3_nt: TGTGCCAGCAGCCAAGACAACGATAACTATGGCTACACCTTC
v_call: TRBV7-2; clone_size: many; j_call: TRBJ2-7; d_call: .; cdr3_aa: CASTLWGASSYEQYF; cdr3_nt: TGTGCCAGTACCCTTTGGGGGGCTAGCTCCTACGAGCAGTACTTC